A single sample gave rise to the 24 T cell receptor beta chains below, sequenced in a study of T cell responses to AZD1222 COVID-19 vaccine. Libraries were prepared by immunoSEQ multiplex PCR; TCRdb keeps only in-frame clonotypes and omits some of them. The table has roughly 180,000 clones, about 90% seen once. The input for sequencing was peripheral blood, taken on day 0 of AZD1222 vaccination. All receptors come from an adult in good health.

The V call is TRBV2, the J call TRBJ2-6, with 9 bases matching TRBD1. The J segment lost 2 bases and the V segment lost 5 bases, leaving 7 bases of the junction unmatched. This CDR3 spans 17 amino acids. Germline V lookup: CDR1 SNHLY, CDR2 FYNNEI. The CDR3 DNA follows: TGTGCCAGCAGTCGGTCCACAGGGGGCGCTGGGGCCAACGTCCTGACTTTC. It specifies CASSRSTGGAGANVLTF.

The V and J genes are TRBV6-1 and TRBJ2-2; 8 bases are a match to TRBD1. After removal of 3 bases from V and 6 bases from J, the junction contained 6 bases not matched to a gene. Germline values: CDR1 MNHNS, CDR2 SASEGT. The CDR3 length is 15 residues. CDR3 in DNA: TGTGCCAGCAGTGAGACAGGGGTTTGGTCCGGGGAGCTGTTTTTT. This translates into CASSETGVWSGELFF.

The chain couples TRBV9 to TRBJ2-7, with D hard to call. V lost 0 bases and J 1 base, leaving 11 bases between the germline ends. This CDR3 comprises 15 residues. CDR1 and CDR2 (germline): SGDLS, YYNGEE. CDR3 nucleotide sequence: TGTGCCAGCAGCGTAGGACCCGGTAATTCCTACGAGCAGTACTTC. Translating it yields CASSVGPGNSYEQYF.

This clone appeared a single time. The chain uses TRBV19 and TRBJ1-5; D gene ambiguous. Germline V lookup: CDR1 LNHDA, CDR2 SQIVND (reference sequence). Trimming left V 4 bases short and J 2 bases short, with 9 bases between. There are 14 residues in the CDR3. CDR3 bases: TGTGCCAGTAGTACTACCAACGGCAATCAGCCCCAGCATTTT. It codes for CASSTTNGNQPQHF.

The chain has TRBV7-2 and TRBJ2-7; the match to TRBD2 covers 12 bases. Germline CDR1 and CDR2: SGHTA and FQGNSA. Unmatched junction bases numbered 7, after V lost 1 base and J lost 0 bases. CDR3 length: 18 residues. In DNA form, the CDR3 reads TGTGCCAGCAGCTTAGGGTCCCGACTAGCGGGAGCCTCCTACGAGCAGTACTTC. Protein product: CASSLGSRLAGASYEQYF.

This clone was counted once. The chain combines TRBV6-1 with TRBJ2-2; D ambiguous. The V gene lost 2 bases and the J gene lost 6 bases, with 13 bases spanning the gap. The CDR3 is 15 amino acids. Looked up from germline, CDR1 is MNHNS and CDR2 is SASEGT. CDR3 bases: TGTGCCAGCAGTGAATCCCGAAACAGACCCGGGGAGCTGTTTTTT. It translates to CASSESRNRPGELFF.

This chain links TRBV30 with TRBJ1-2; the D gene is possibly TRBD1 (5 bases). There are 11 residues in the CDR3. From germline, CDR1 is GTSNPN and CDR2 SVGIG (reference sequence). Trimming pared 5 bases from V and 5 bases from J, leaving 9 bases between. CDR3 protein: CAWPGRYGYTF. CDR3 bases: TGTGCCTGGCCGGGGCGGTATGGCTACACCTTC.

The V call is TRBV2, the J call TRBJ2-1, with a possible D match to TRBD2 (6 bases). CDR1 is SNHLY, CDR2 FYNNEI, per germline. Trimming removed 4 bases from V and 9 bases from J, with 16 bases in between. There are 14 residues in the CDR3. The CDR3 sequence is CASSGPGRNGEQFF. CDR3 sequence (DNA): TGTGCCAGCAGTGGCCCGGGGAGGAACGGTGAGCAGTTCTTC.

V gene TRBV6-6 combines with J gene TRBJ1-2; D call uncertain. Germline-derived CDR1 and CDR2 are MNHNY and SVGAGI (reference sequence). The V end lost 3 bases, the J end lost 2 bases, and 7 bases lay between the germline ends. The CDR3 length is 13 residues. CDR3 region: CASSYRQNYGYTF. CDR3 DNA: TGTGCCAGCAGTTATAGGCAGAACTATGGCTACACCTTC.

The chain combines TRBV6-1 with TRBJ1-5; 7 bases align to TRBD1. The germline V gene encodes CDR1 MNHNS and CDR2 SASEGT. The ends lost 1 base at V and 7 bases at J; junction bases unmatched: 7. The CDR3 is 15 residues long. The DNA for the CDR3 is TGTGCCAGCAGTGAAGGTACAGGGGATGGGCAGCCCCAGCATTTT. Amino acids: CASSEGTGDGQPQHF.

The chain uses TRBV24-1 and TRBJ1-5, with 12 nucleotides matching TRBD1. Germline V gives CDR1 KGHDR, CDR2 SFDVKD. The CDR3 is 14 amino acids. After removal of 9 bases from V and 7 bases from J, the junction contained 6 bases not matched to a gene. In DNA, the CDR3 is TGTGCCACCGAAGGGACAGGGGGCGGACAGCCCCAGCATTTT. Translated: CATEGTGGGQPQHF.

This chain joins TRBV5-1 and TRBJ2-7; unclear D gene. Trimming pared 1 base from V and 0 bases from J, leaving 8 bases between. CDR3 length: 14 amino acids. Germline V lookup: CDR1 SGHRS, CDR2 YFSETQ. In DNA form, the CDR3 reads TGCGCCAGCAGCTTGTGGCTAAGCTCCTACGAGCAGTACTTC. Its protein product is CASSLWLSSYEQYF.

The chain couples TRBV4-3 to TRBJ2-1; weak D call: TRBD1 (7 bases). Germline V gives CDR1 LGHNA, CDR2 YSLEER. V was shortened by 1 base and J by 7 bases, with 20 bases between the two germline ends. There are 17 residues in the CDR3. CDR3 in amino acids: CASSQVGEAGGQNEQFF. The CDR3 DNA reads TGCGCCAGCAGCCAAGTAGGTGAGGCAGGGGGGCAGAATGAGCAGTTCTTC.

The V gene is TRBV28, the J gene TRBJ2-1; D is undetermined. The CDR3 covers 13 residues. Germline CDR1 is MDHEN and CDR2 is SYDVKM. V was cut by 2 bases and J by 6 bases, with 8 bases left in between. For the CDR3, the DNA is TGTGCCAGCAGTTTAGGGTGGGGCAATGAGCAGTTCTTC. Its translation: CASSLGWGNEQFF.

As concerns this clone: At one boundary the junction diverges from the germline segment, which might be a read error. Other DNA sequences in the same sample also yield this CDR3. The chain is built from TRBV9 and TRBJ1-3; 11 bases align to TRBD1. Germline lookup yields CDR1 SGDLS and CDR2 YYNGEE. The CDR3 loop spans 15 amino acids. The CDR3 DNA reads TGCGCCAGCAGCGTCGGGACAGGGGGAGGAAACACCATATATTTT. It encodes CASSVGTGGGNTIYF.

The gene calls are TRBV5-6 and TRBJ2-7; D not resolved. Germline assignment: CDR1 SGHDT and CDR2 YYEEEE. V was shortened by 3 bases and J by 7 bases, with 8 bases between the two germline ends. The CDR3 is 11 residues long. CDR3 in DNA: TGTGCCAGCAGCTCCCGTGGGGAGCAGTACTTC. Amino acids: CASSSRGEQYF.

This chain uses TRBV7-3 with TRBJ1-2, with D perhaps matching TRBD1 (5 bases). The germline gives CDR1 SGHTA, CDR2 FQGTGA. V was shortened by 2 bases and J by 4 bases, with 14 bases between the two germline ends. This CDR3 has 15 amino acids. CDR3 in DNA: TGTGCCAGCAGCTTATTATCCCGGGGCTTCTATGGCTACACCTTC. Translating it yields CASSLLSRGFYGYTF.

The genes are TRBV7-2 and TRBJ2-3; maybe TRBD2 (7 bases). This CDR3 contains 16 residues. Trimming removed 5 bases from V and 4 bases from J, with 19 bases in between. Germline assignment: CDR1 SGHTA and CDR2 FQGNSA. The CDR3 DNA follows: TGTGCCAGCAGCCTCTCACCGCGGGGGCGCCCAGATACGCAGTATTTT. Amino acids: CASSLSPRGRPDTQYF. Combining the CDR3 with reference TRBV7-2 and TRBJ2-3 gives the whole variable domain GAGVSQSPSNKVTEKGKDVELRCDPISGHTALYWYRQSLGQGLEFLIYFQGNSAPDKSGLPSDRFSAERTGGSVSTLTIQRTQQEDSAVYLCASSLSPRGRPDTQYFGPGTRLTVL.

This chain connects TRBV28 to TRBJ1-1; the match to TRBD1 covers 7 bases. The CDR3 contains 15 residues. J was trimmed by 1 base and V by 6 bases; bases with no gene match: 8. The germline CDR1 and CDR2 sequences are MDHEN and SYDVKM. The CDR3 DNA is TGTGCCAGCAGCAGATTCCCAGGGGGGAACACTGAAGCTTTCTTT. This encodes CASSRFPGGNTEAFF.

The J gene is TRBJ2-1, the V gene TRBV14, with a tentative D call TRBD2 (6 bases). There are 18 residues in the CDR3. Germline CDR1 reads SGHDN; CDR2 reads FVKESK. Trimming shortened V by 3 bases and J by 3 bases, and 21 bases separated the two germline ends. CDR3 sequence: CASSQEWRGGKVYNEQFF. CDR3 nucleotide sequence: TGTGCCAGCAGCCAGGAATGGAGGGGCGGGAAAGTCTACAATGAGCAGTTCTTC.

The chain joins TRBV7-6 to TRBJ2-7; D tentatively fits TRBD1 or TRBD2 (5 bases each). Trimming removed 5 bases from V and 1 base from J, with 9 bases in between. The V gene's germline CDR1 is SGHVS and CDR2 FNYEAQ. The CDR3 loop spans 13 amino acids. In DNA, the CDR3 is TGTGCCAGCAGCGGGGACGGATCCTACGAGCAGTACTTC. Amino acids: CASSGDGSYEQYF.

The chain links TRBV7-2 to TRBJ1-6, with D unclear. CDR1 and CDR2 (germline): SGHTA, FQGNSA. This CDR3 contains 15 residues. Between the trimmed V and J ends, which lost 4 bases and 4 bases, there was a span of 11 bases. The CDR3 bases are TGTGCCAGCAGCTCCATCGGGGATTATAATTCACCCCTCCACTTT. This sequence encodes CASSSIGDYNSPLHF.

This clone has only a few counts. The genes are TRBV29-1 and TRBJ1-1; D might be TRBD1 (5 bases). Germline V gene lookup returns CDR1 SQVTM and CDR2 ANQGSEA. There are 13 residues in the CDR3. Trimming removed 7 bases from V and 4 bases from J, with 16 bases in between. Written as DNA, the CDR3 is TGCAGCGCCACATCCGGGGGGGGCACTGAAGCTTTCTTT. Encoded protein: CSATSGGGTEAFF.

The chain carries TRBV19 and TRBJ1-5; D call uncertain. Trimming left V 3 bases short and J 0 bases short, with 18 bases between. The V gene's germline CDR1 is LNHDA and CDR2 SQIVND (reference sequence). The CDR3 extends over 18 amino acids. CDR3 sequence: CASSIPTTIGLSNQPQHF. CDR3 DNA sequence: TGTGCCAGTAGTATCCCTACCACCATAGGGCTTAGCAATCAGCCCCAGCATTTT.